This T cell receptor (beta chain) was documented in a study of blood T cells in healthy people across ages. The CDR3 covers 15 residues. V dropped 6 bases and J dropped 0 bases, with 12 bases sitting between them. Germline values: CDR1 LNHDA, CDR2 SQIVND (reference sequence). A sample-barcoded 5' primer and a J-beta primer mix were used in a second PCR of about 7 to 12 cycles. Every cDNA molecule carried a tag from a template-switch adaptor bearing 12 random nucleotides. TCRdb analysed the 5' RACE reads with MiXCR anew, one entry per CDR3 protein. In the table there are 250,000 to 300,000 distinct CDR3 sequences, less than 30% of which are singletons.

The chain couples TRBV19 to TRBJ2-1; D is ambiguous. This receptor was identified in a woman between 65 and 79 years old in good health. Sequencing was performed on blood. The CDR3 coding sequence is TGTGCCAGTAGGTTATTGACAAGCTCCTACAATGAGCAGTTCTTC. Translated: CASRLLTSSYNEQFF.